This TCR beta chain originates from a study of T cells in Graves' hyperthyroidism and ophthalmopathy. At the level of the study: Peripheral blood was acquired at first diagnosis, ahead of any therapy whatsoever.

V was shortened by 2 bases and J by 2 bases, with 12 bases between the two germline ends. Germline V gives CDR1 MNHNY, CDR2 SVGAGI (reference sequence). The CDR3 loop spans 15 amino acids. Among ophthalmopathy patients, the Clinical Activity Score reached at least 3, the NOSPECS grade reached at least 4, and duration remained under 3 months. Diagnoses used clinical symptoms, serum thyroxine and TRAb, thyroid ultrasound and orbital computed tomography. The investigators amplified TCR beta CDR3 regions from RNA transcripts. TCR CDR3 underwent first-round RT-PCR with the HTBI primer set. From the multiplex PCR reads, TCRdb called clonotypes with MiXCR, one entry per CDR3 protein. The table records roughly 650,000 distinct CDR3 sequences, 15% to 20% of them present only once. Notes on the study in general: Most thyroid clonotypes expanded above 0.001 appeared in blood too.

There are many counts of this clonotype. Antigen unknown. This clonotype was sampled from a woman aged 40 to 55 with Graves' ophthalmopathy. What was sequenced was blood. This chain joins TRBV6-6 and TRBJ1-1; D ambiguous. The CDR3 nucleotides read TGTGCCAGCAGTTACGATTCGGCTGGAAACACTGAAGCTTTCTTT. Protein: CASSYDSAGNTEAFF.